This TCR beta chain was sequenced in a study of blood T cell repertoires in COVID-19. Study background: Some COVID-19 samples were acute and others convalescent; all came from the United States, Italy and Spain. In each case, the material was cDNA or gDNA derived from T cells, B-cell-depleted T cells, or PBMCs.

The V gene's germline CDR1 is LGHDT and CDR2 YNNKEL (reference sequence). This CDR3 has 11 residues. Trimming cost V 4 bases and J 6 bases, with 7 bases left between them. As processed by the authors: Estimation of nucleated cell counts relied on the amplification of reference gene primers. Assay: immunoSEQ multiplex PCR; the TCRdb copy retains only in-frame clones and omits some. The DNA gave D and trimming, while V, J and clone size come from that table. Among 300,000 to 450,000 clones, 85% to 90% were seen once, and the ten largest hold 3%. What was sequenced was peripheral blood. The rearrangement joins TRBV3-1 (or the pseudogene TRBV3-2) to TRBJ2-7, with D unclear. The source is a human donor in a cohort sampled during active COVID-19. CDR3 coding DNA: TGTGCCAGCAGCCGTCGAGGCGAGCAGTACTTC. Translating it yields CASSRRGEQYF.